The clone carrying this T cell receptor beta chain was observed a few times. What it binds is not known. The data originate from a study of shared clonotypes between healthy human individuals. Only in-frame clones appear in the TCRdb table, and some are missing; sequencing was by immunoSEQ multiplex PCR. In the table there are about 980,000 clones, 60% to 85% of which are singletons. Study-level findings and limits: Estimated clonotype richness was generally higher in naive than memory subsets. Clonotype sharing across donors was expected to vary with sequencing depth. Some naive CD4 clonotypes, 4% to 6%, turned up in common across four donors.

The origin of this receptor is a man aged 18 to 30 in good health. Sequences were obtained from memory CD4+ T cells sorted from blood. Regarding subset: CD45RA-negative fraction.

CDR3: CASSVAMASGGAYNEQFF. CDR3 in DNA: TGTGCCAGCAGCGTAGCTATGGCTAGCGGGGGGGCCTACAATGAGCAGTTCTTC. The V gene is TRBV9, the J gene TRBJ2-1; 12 bases match TRBD2. Losses at the gene ends were 0 bases for V and 2 bases for J; bases not matched to a gene: 6. Germline CDR1 is SGDLS and CDR2 is YYNGEE. The CDR3 is made up of 18 amino acids.